This T cell receptor beta chain was sequenced in a study of response to subunit inactivated influenza vaccine. Whole-study findings and limits: Authors suggested that a seasonal influenza vaccination recruits few new T cells each time.

The CDR3 totals 13 residues. Germline-derived CDR1 and CDR2 are SQVTM and ANQGSEA. With 2 bases clipped from V and 11 bases from J, the junction kept 7 bases outside the gene matches. Comment on this clonotype: Antigen unknown.

TCRdb redid the calling of the RT-PCR reads with MiXCR, one entry per CDR3 protein. The table records fewer than 550,000 distinct CDR3 sequences, about 25% of them present only once. The chain joins TRBV29-1 to TRBJ1-4; TRBD1 agrees at 8 bases. This receptor was identified in a man aged 45-60 years who received an inactivated influenza vaccine. Sequences were derived from CD4+ T cells sorted from PBMCs, sampled 5 to 6 days after vaccination. CDR3 DNA sequence: TGCAGCGTTGAACCTGGACAGGGAACGAAACTGTTTTTT. Amino acids: CSVEPGQGTKLFF.